A selection of T cell receptor beta chains follows, all from one sample in a study of cytomegalovirus exposure and HLA in healthy donors. The method was immunoSEQ multiplex PCR; TCRdb's version includes in-frame clones alone and lacks a portion of them. The sample lists about 150,000 clones, 80% to 90% occurring once. The sequenced sample consisted of PBMCs. Receptor source: a girl aged 10-17 years in good health and CMV-seropositive. CDR3s include the opening cysteine and the closing phenylalanine or tryptophan.

v_call	j_call	cdr3_aa
TRBV19	TRBJ1-2	CASSIYTGGQGYTF
TRBV19	.	CASSPTGGPYEQYF
TRBV10-3	TRBJ1-1	CAISVPGNTEAFF
TRBV5-1	.	CASSLEAGPYEQYF
TRBV7-6	TRBJ1-1	CASSLGRKNTEAFF
TRBV5-1	TRBJ2-5	CASSLASGGAPQETQYF
TRBV5-4	TRBJ2-5	CASRTGGGGALGETQYF
TRBV27	TRBJ2-7	CASTTATGTPYEQYF
TRBV19	TRBJ1-5	CASSPLGSQPQHF
TRBV4-1	TRBJ1-2	CASSQVRTADYGYTF
TRBV6-4	TRBJ1-1	CASSDSIRGTEAFF
TRBV10-2	TRBJ1-1	CASSHFRGVTGTEAFF
TRBV9	TRBJ1-1	CASSAGQGYAFF
TRBV6-4	TRBJ1-2	CASSDSTGAGYTF
TRBV14	TRBJ2-3	CASSQDRGGGLRADTQYF
TRBV5-4	TRBJ1-2	CASSLDGQGAHYGYTF